This section outlines one TCR beta chain sequence together with its context. Its antigen is as yet unknown. These data come from a study of identical twins. Study-level results: Analyses based on zero insertions could be partly confounded by invariant MAIT and iNKT cells.

V shed 3 bases and J shed 7 bases, with 13 bases lying between them. This CDR3 is built from 13 residues. CDR1 and CDR2 from the germline V gene are SQVTM and ANQGSEA. MiXCR, applied by TCRdb to the 5' RACE reads, yields one record per CDR3 protein. The sample has roughly 630,000 distinct CDR3 sequences, about 7.6% seen once. The same data also contributed to another study, on yellow fever vaccine responses in identical twins. That paper states: Twins reportedly mounted vaccine T cell responses that seemed partly convergent, partly personalized.

The source of this sequence is a young woman in good health. This chain connects TRBV29-1 to TRBJ2-1, with a possible D match to TRBD2 (7 bases). Material for sequencing was PBMCs. CDR3 bases: TGCAGCGTTGACGGGGGGCAACGAAATGAGCAGTTCTTC. This encodes CSVDGGQRNEQFF.